This TCR beta chain was identified in a study of T-cell memory formation after mild COVID-19. The V gene end was trimmed by 4 bases and the J gene end by 5 bases; junction bases not matched to a gene: 6. The CDR3 length is 16 residues. The germline V gene has CDR1 SGHAT and CDR2 FQNNGV. TCRdb called the 5' RACE reads again in MiXCR, with one record for every CDR3 protein. The table lists 270,000 or so distinct CDR3 sequences, 16% of them singletons, with 20% to 25% in the top ten. The chain uses TRBV11-2 and TRBJ2-1; 12 bases match TRBD2. What was sequenced was PBMCs or a T cell subset sorted from them (not recorded which). This TCR derives from a man between 18 and 29 years old who had mild COVID-19 (a few samples of this study predate the infection). Cell type and time point are not known. In nucleotides, the CDR3 is TGTGCCAGCAGCTCTAGGGCTAGCGGGGGGGACAATGAGCAGTTCTTC. Encoded protein: CASSSRASGGDNEQFF.